This TCR beta chain originates from a study of blood T cell repertoires in COVID-19. Overall study: Specimens from acute and convalescent COVID-19 originated in the United States, Italy and Spain. Sources were T cells, B-cell-depleted T cells, or PBMCs; the material itself was cDNA or gDNA.

Germline CDR1 and CDR2: GTSNPN and SVGIG (reference sequence). J gave up 8 bases and V 4 bases, and 4 bases lay outside the gene matches. The CDR3 consists of 11 residues. In the original workflow: Amplified reference gene primers provided the basis for estimating nucleated cell counts. Assay used: immunoSEQ multiplex PCR; TCRdb lists only in-frame clones, some missing. V, J and clone size were drawn from that table, and D and trimming were deduced from the DNA. This sample has about 190,000 clones; around 88% occur once, and the top ten carry less than 3.5%. The chain carries TRBV30 and TRBJ1-2; TRBD1 matches at 7 bases. The sequence was obtained from a man in his forties or fifties with active or convalescent COVID-19. What was sequenced was peripheral blood. The CDR3: CAWKGGDGYTF. In DNA, the CDR3 is TGTGCCTGGAAAGGGGGCGACGGCTACACCTTC.